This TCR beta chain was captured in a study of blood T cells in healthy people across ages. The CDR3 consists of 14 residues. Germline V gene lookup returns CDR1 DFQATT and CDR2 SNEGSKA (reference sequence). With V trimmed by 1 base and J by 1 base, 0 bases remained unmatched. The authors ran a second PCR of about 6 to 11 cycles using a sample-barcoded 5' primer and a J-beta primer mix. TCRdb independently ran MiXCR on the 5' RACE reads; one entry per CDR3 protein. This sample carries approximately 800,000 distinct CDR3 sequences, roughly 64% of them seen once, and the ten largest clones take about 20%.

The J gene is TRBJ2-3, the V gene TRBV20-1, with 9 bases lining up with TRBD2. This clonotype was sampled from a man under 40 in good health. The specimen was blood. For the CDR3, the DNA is TGCAGTGCTAGAGGGACTAGCGGCACAGATACGCAGTATTTT. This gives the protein CSARGTSGTDTQYF.